This passage covers 7 T cell receptor beta chains from one sample sequenced in a study of tumor and adjacent non-tumor tissue in lung cancer listed by TCRdb under 2018. The method was multiplex PCR. Sequenced on an Illumina HiSeq 2500. Following protocols modified from ARM-PCR, the researchers constructed TCRbeta libraries through three rounds of nested PCR with primers (Table S4). TCRdb handled the public reads itself, with Q25 trimming in fastp and clone calling in MiXCR, and kept productive beta chains. Here each entry gathers all rows of one CDR3 protein and keeps the most common genes and DNA. Here the sample has about 200,000 distinct CDR3 sequences; over 55% occur a single time. The ten top clones hold about 25% of the sample. RNA was isolated from bulk unsorted tissue, and RNA quality was assessed with a NanoDrop ND-1000 and an Agilent 2100. Sequenced input: lung tumor tissue. The origin of the receptors is a man aged 60 to 75 with non-small cell lung cancer.

As for this clonotype: Being one base from a much bigger clone, this may be a read error. The chain uses TRBV20-1 and TRBJ2-7; D not certain. This CDR3 is built from 12 residues. The germline V gene has CDR1 DFQATT and CDR2 SNEGSKA (reference sequence). Trimming stripped 6 bases from V and 2 bases from J, with 11 bases between. CDR3 nucleotide sequence: TGCAGTGCGACGGGCGGCCCCTACGAGCAGTACTTC. The encoded protein is CSATGGPYEQYF.

This clonotype was seen many times. The rearrangement links TRBV12-3 or TRBV12-4 to TRBJ2-5, with 9 bases lining up with TRBD2. J lost 0 bases, V lost 4 bases, and 9 bases had no gene match. This CDR3 is 17 amino acids long. CDR3 amino acids: CASSSLAGPWYQETQYF. CDR3 DNA: TGTGCCAGCAGTTCGCTAGCGGGACCATGGTACCAAGAGACCCAGTACTTC.

As concerns this clonotype: A read error may be the cause here, since a much bigger clone is one base away. The J gene is TRBJ2-7, the V gene TRBV12-3 or TRBV12-4; tentatively, D is TRBD1 or TRBD2 (6 bases each). The CDR3 runs 13 residues. Trimming took 7 bases from V and 9 from J, leaving 19 bases between them. CDR3 coding DNA: TGTGCCAGCACCCAGGGGACTCATAGGAGGCAGTACTTC. This codes for CASTQGTHRRQYF.

As concerns this clonotype: A much larger clonotype is one base distant, so this may be a read error. The rearrangement uses TRBV20-1 and TRBJ2-3, with 8 bases matching TRBD1. This CDR3 region has 12 residues. The germline V gene encodes CDR1 DFQATT and CDR2 SNEGSKA (reference sequence). The CDR3 nucleotides are TGCAAAGGGACAGGCAGCAGGTCTGCGCAGTATTTT. The encoded protein is CKGTGSRSAQYF.

This clonotype came up a few times. The chain carries TRBV5-4 and TRBJ2-7; the D gene could be TRBD1 or TRBD2 (6 bases each). This CDR3 is 15 amino acids long. The V gene's germline CDR1 is SGHNT and CDR2 YYREEE (reference sequence). As DNA, the CDR3 is TGTGTCAACAGCTTATGGGGGGCAGGATTCTACGAGCAGTACTTC. Translating it yields CVNSLWGAGFYEQYF.

Many counts were recorded for this clonotype. The chain joins TRBV20-1 to TRBJ2-1; D remains unclear. The CDR3 covers 15 residues. Germline V gene data show CDR1 as DFQATT and CDR2 as SNEGSKA (reference sequence). The V gene lost 4 bases and the J gene lost 3 bases, with 16 bases spanning the gap. As DNA, the CDR3 is TGCAGTGCTACCGCTGTAGGATCCTTCTACAATGAGCAGTTCTTC. The encoded protein is CSATAVGSFYNEQFF.

About this clonotype: A read error is possible here, since a much larger clone lies one base away. V gene TRBV4-3 combines with J gene TRBJ2-7, with 7 bases aligning to TRBD2. Per germline, CDR1 LGHNA and CDR2 YSLEER. The CDR3 extends over 16 amino acids. CDR3 sequence (DNA): TGCGCCAGCAGCCAAGACCCACAGACTAGCACCTACGAGCAGTCCTTC. This codes for CASSQDPQTSTYEQSF.